The rows below give T cell receptor beta chains drawn from one sample of a study of blood T cells in healthy people across ages. Using its own MiXCR run on the 5' RACE reads, TCRdb lists one record per CDR3 protein. This table holds about 1,800,000 distinct CDR3 sequences, roughly 27% found once. Sequencing was carried out using blood. These TCRs come from a woman aged 25 to 45 in good health. Each CDR3 is given with its conserved first and last residue. The D gene is left open where the match is weak. Expanded clones are given a class, and other clones once, few, many or no size at all.

abundance: few
v_gene: TRBV3-1
j_gene: TRBJ2-7
d_gene: .
CDR3nt: TGTGCCAGCAGCCCGGTCGGACCCTACGAGCAGTACTTC
CDR3aa: CASSPVGPYEQYF

abundance: .
v_gene: TRBV28
j_gene: TRBJ1-5
d_gene: TRBD1
CDR3nt: TGTGCCAGCAGCACCCAGACAGGGTCCCAGCCCCAGCATTTT
CDR3aa: CASSTQTGSQPQHF

abundance: .
v_gene: TRBV2
j_gene: TRBJ2-7
d_gene: .
CDR3nt: TGTGCCAGCAGGCCCCTCCGGAACCTTTACGAGCAGTACTTC
CDR3aa: CASRPLRNLYEQYF

abundance: many
v_gene: TRBV28
j_gene: TRBJ2-1
d_gene: .
CDR3nt: TGCGCCAGCCTCCTGAACAATGAGCAGTTCTTC
CDR3aa: CASLLNNEQFF

abundance: many
v_gene: TRBV2
j_gene: TRBJ2-5
d_gene: .
CDR3nt: TGTGCCAGCAGTGAAGCGCCCCTAGGGCAAGAGACCCAGTACTTC
CDR3aa: CASSEAPLGQETQYF

abundance: .
v_gene: TRBV6-1
j_gene: TRBJ2-6
d_gene: TRBD1
CDR3nt: TGTGCCAGCAGTGCAGGGGGCGTTGGAGCTGGAGGGGCCAACGTCCTGACTTTC
CDR3aa: CASSAGGVGAGGANVLTF

abundance: few
v_gene: TRBV5-4
j_gene: TRBJ1-1
d_gene: .
CDR3nt: TGTGCCAGCAGTGCCGACAGTTCCACGAACACTGAAGCTTTCTTT
CDR3aa: CASSADSSTNTEAFF

abundance: .
v_gene: TRBV12-3/TRBV12-4
j_gene: TRBJ1-4
d_gene: .
CDR3nt: TGTGCCAGCAGACTAAACGTTCGGCTAGGTGAAAAACTGTTTTTT
CDR3aa: CASRLNVRLGEKLFF

abundance: many
v_gene: TRBV29-1
j_gene: TRBJ2-5
d_gene: .
CDR3nt: TGCAGCGTCCGACTAGGTCCTGCGGAGACCCAGTACTTC
CDR3aa: CSVRLGPAETQYF

abundance: few
v_gene: TRBV6-5
j_gene: TRBJ2-3
d_gene: .
CDR3nt: TGTGCCAGCATCCCCCTCGGGGGTCCATGGGATACGCAGTATTTT
CDR3aa: CASIPLGGPWDTQYF

abundance: .
v_gene: TRBV10-3
j_gene: TRBJ2-1
d_gene: TRBD2
CDR3nt: TGTGCCATCAGTGAGCTAGCGGTAGGCAATGAGCAGTTCTTC
CDR3aa: CAISELAVGNEQFF

abundance: few
v_gene: TRBV6-5
j_gene: TRBJ1-4
d_gene: .
CDR3nt: TGTGCCAGCAGGTCAACAGGAACGTCCGGGGAAAAACTGTTTTTT
CDR3aa: CASRSTGTSGEKLFF

abundance: .
v_gene: TRBV5-1
j_gene: TRBJ2-7
d_gene: .
CDR3nt: TGCGCCTACAGCTTGGTGGGGCAAATGGCTCCGAGCTCCTACGAGCAGTACTTC
CDR3aa: CAYSLVGQMAPSSYEQYF

abundance: .
v_gene: TRBV29-1
j_gene: TRBJ2-3
d_gene: .
CDR3nt: TGCAGCGTTCTGACTAGACAGGCTTCAGGTACGCAGTATTTT
CDR3aa: CSVLTRQASGTQYF

abundance: many
v_gene: TRBV15
j_gene: TRBJ2-1
d_gene: .
CDR3nt: TGTGCCACCAGCAGAGGGGACTTATACAATGAGCAGTTCTTC
CDR3aa: CATSRGDLYNEQFF

abundance: .
v_gene: TRBV28
j_gene: TRBJ2-3
d_gene: TRBD2
CDR3nt: TGTGCCAGCAGGGGACTAGGGACCCCCACAGATACGCAGTATTTT
CDR3aa: CASRGLGTPTDTQYF

abundance: .
v_gene: TRBV12-3/TRBV12-4
j_gene: TRBJ1-3
d_gene: .
CDR3nt: TGTGCCAGCGCGAGGCAGGACTACTCTGGAAACACCATATATTTT
CDR3aa: CASARQDYSGNTIYF

abundance: .
v_gene: TRBV7-2
j_gene: TRBJ2-1
d_gene: TRBD2
CDR3nt: TGTGCCAGCAGCTTACAGCGGGGGACGCTTGAGCAGTTCTTC
CDR3aa: CASSLQRGTLEQFF

abundance: few
v_gene: TRBV3-1
j_gene: TRBJ2-7
d_gene: .
CDR3nt: TGTGCCAGCAGCCAAAGGATGCAGGGGAACGAGCAGTACTTC
CDR3aa: CASSQRMQGNEQYF

abundance: many
v_gene: TRBV5-5
j_gene: TRBJ2-7
d_gene: TRBD2
CDR3nt: TGTGCCAGCAGGAACCTAGCGGGTAACTCCGAGCAGTACTTC
CDR3aa: CASRNLAGNSEQYF

abundance: few
v_gene: TRBV29-1
j_gene: TRBJ1-1
d_gene: .
CDR3nt: TGCAGCGTTGGTCTCGGAGACACTGAAGCTTTCTTT
CDR3aa: CSVGLGDTEAFF

abundance: .
v_gene: TRBV30
j_gene: TRBJ2-7
d_gene: .
CDR3nt: TGTGCCTGGAAATCGGCGGGCTCCTACGAGCAGTACTTC
CDR3aa: CAWKSAGSYEQYF

abundance: many
v_gene: TRBV25-1
j_gene: TRBJ2-5
d_gene: .
CDR3nt: TGTGCCAGCAGTAGGACTATTGGAGAGACCCAGTACTTC
CDR3aa: CASSRTIGETQYF

abundance: .
v_gene: TRBV19
j_gene: TRBJ1-5
d_gene: .
CDR3nt: TGTGCCAGTAGAACAGTACTCCCTCCACGGAATCAGCCCCAGCATTTT
CDR3aa: CASRTVLPPRNQPQHF

abundance: .
v_gene: TRBV29-1
j_gene: TRBJ1-1
d_gene: TRBD1
CDR3nt: TGCAGCGGGCGGGACAGCTCTGCAACAGAAGCTTTCTTT
CDR3aa: CSGRDSSATEAFF

abundance: few
v_gene: TRBV3-1
j_gene: TRBJ2-7
d_gene: .
CDR3nt: TGTGCCAGCAGCCCCTTCGGACGCCGGGTGGGTATCTACGAGCAGTACTTC
CDR3aa: CASSPFGRRVGIYEQYF

abundance: few
v_gene: TRBV20-1
j_gene: TRBJ2-7
d_gene: TRBD1
CDR3nt: TGCAGTGCTAGTCAGGGGGAAGGTTTCTACGAGCAGTACTTC
CDR3aa: CSASQGEGFYEQYF

abundance: .
v_gene: TRBV6-4
j_gene: TRBJ2-1
d_gene: .
CDR3nt: TGTGCCAGCAGTGACCCCAGGGAAAATGAGCAGTTCTTC
CDR3aa: CASSDPRENEQFF